Below, one T cell receptor beta chain is given with its context. The entry originates in a study of blood T cell repertoires in COVID-19. Study in general: Acute and convalescent COVID-19 specimens originated in the United States, Italy and Spain.

Produced via immunoSEQ multiplex PCR; TCRdb's table is partial and in-frame only. The sample shows under 300,000 clones, roughly 91% of them seen only once. Germline V gives CDR1 SNHLY, CDR2 FYNNEI. CDR3 length: 14 residues. V lost 1 base and J lost 4, with 10 bases in between. Sequencing used PBMCs or T cells enriched from blood (not recorded which). J is TRBJ2-5 and V is TRBV2; a weak D match, TRBD1 (5 bases). The TCR sequence derives from a woman aged 35 to 49 with acute COVID-19. Written as DNA, the CDR3 is TGTGCCAGCAGTGAAGGGAGAAGGGGAGAGACCCAGTACTTC. Its protein is CASSEGRRGETQYF.